One T cell receptor beta chain is described in this entry. The antigen is not known. V was clipped by 1 base and J by 6 bases; unmatched bases: 16. Germline CDR1 is SGHRS and CDR2 is YFSETQ. This CDR3 comprises 18 residues. This entry is derived from a study of shared clonotypes between healthy human individuals. Points from the study as a whole: The study sampled only blood, and tissue repertoires likely differ. Larger estimated richness was generally seen in naive subsets than in memory subsets. The diversity represented, both genetic and in exposure history, was limited by few donors.

Profiling relied on immunoSEQ multiplex PCR, and the TCRdb table lists in-frame clones only, not all of them. This table holds some 2,500,000 clones, roughly 93% found once. This TCR was recovered from a man younger than 35 in good health. Some clones in this sample may be carry-over from other donors' samples. The sequenced sample was naive CD4+ T cells from PBMCs. Specified subset: CD45RA+ positively selected. This chain uses TRBV5-1 with TRBJ2-1, with TRBD2 matching over 7 bases. The CDR3 sequence is CASSLIRPVGDYSNEQFF. The CDR3 DNA is TGCGCCAGCAGCTTGATTCGGCCCGTCGGGGACTATTCCAATGAGCAGTTCTTC.